This T cell receptor beta chain emerged from a study of blood T cells in healthy people across ages (dated by TCRdb to the mid-2010s). The study in broad terms: Template switching captured roughly one uniquely barcoded TCR beta cDNA molecule per two T cells in model experiments. Age-related changes in TCR beta repertoire diversity were measured in the study by deep sequencing normalized with unique cDNA molecular identifiers. Donors were grouped into four age groups: young (average 16 years), middle-aged (39), aged (around 66) and long-lived (about 89). To avoid experimental bias, donors of different ages were randomly spread across the sequencing lanes. Using the same blood draw, the study looked at two additional independent replicas of 1 million unique cDNA reads for two donors, one aged 18 to 30 and the other aged 80 or older. The paper as a whole reports these results and caveats: There was a strong correlation between observed TCR beta diversity and the percentage of naive T cells measured by flow cytometry. As age increased, observed TCR beta diversity per million T cells dropped in a roughly linear way, and a significant reduction was already evident by age 40. Because the CMV infection status of the donors was unknown, age-related changes in expanded clonotypes may potentially have been confounded. Estimates of total diversity from one million sequenced T cells were regarded as lower bounds and underestimates. Compared with the aged group, more naive CD4+ T cells, fewer expanded clones and increased TCR diversity were shown by the long-lived group, suggesting age selection. Because profiling used bulk unsorted PBMCs, naive and antigen-experienced compartments could not be compared conclusively.

This clonotype occurred a few times. Its recognized antigen is unknown. No base quality information exists; no much larger clone differs at one position. The approximately 39 donors, aged about 6 to 95 years, were systemically healthy Caucasian individuals from Russia. Roughly 9 milliliters of peripheral blood were drawn from each donor into EDTA-treated Vacutainer tubes. Ficoll-Paque density-gradient centrifugation was used to isolate PBMCs, with at least 7 million per sample. Total RNA was extracted from PBMCs with Trizol reagent, with at least 6 micrograms obtained per sample. For every donor, an aliquot of PBMCs went through flow cytometry to measure the percentages of naive CD45RAhigh/CD27high T cells. In the germline V gene, CDR1 corresponds to SQVTM and CDR2 to ANQGSEA. The CDR3 sequence holds 12 residues, the cysteine and phenylalanine included. The sequence is cut down to CDR3 DNA, 36 bases in frame from base 1. V is shortened by 4 bases, J by 6 bases, and the region joining them spans 12 bases.

Libraries were constructed by 5' RACE. This sample was sequenced with an Illumina HiSeq 2500. A second PCR of about 6 to 11 cycles was performed with a sample-barcoded 5' primer and a J-beta primer mix. A unique molecular identifier was introduced onto each TCR beta cDNA molecule by a template-switch 5' adaptor carrying 12 random nucleotides. Each sample yielded at least 2.5 million CDR3-containing paired-end reads. All of the RNA was converted into first-strand cDNA using the Mint cDNA synthesis kit, with a TRBC-specific oligonucleotide serving as the primer. All cDNA was treated with uracil-DNA glycosylase and then went through a first 18-cycle PCR with the universal primers M1SS and BC2_uni_R. Concerning the study's data processing: For normalization, 1 million high-quality reads were randomly selected from each sample, with every read carrying a distinct molecular identifier. Instead of being binned into consensus sequences, reads that shared molecular identifiers were thrown out. CDR3 identification, clonotype clustering and error correction used MiTCR with a Q25 quality threshold and the strictest error-elimination algorithm. Lower-bound total TCR beta diversity was estimated with a nonparametric unseen species model using Euler transformation. The public reads were quality trimmed at Q25 with fastp and then assembled into clones with MiXCR by TCRdb, keeping productive beta chains. Rows with one shared CDR3 protein collapse into an entry with the most common genes and DNA. The V and J calls come from TCRdb's annotation, not from the publication. This sample holds 780,000 or so distinct CDR3 sequences; roughly 56% were observed only once. Jointly, the top ten make up roughly 26% of the sample.

The sequence came from a middle-aged man in good health. What was sequenced was blood. This sequence uses TRBV29-1 and TRBJ2-5; no confident D gene assignment can be made. CDR3 loop: CSVVVGSQTQYF. Read as DNA, the sequence is TGCAGCGTTGTGGTTGGATCGCAGACCCAGTACTTC. This CDR3, with the reference TRBV29-1 and TRBJ2-5 proteins standing in past its ends, gives the full variable domain SAVISQKPSRDICQRGTSLTIQCQVDSQVTMMFWYRQQPGQSLTLIATANQGSEATYESGFVIDKFPISRPNLTFSTLTVSNMSPEDSSIYLCSVVVGSQTQYFGPGTRLLVL.